This T cell receptor beta chain emerged from a study of blood T cell repertoires in COVID-19. Across the study: Italy, Spain and the United States were the sources of the convalescent and acute COVID-19 samples. The cDNA or gDNA used as material had been derived from T cells, B-cell-depleted T cells, or PBMCs.

This CDR3 is 13 amino acids long. Per germline, CDR1 MNHEY and CDR2 SVGAGI. J lost 8 bases, V lost 6 bases, and 5 bases had no gene match. The protocol was immunoSEQ multiplex PCR, while the TCRdb copy is restricted to in-frame clones and leaves out a portion. The sample holds over 350,000 clones, about 89% seen once. The sample comprised peripheral blood. The clonotype comes from a woman younger than 45 with acute or convalescent COVID-19. This chain joins TRBV6-5 and TRBJ1-4; 8 positions agree with TRBD1. CDR3 nucleotide sequence: TGTGCCAGCAGAGGACAGGGTTGGGAAAAACTGTTTTTT. This encodes CASRGQGWEKLFF.